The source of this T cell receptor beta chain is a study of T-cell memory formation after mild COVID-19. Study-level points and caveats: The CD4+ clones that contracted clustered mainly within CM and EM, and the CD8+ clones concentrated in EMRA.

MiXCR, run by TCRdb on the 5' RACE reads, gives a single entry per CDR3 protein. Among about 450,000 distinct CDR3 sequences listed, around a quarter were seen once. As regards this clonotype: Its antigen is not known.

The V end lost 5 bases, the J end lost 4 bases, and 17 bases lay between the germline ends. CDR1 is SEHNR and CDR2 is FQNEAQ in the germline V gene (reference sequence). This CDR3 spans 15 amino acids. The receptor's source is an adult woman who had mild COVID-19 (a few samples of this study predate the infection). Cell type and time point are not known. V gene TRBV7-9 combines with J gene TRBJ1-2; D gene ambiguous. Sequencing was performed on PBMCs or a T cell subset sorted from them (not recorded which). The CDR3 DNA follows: TGTGCCAGCAGCCCCGACACGATTGACCTCTATGGCTACACCTTC. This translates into CASSPDTIDLYGYTF.